A single sample is the source of the 28 T cell receptor beta chains below, sequenced in a study of blood T cell repertoires in COVID-19. This table comes from immunoSEQ multiplex PCR, and its TCRdb copy is limited to in-frame clones, with some not included. In the table there are about 150,000 clones, roughly 83% of which are singletons. What was sequenced was peripheral blood. These TCRs come from a woman aged 80 or over with acute or convalescent COVID-19.

The chain has TRBV7-2 and TRBJ2-1; D uncertain. The CDR3 sequence is 15 residues long. Germline loops: CDR1 SGHTA, CDR2 FQGNSA. V lost 1 base and J lost 4, with 11 bases in between. Written as DNA, the CDR3 is TGTGCCAGCAGCTTAGAGGAGTCGGCGTACAATGAGCAGTTCTTC. Translating gives CASSLEESAYNEQFF. Complete variable domain (other parts from reference TRBV7-2 and TRBJ2-1): GAGVSQSPSNKVTEKGKDVELRCDPISGHTALYWYRQSLGQGLEFLIYFQGNSAPDKSGLPSDRFSAERTGGSVSTLTIQRTQQEDSAVYLCASSLEESAYNEQFFGPGTRLTVL.

This clone has just one count. The chain employs TRBV27 and TRBJ1-2; tentative D call: TRBD1 (6 bases). The length of the CDR3 is 17 residues. The germline V gene encodes CDR1 MNHEY and CDR2 SMNVEV (reference sequence). Trimming stripped 6 bases from V and 4 bases from J, with 24 bases between. DNA for the CDR3: TGTGCCAGCAGACGAAACCTGAACTTAGGGACATTCTATGGCTACACCTTC. Encoded protein: CASRRNLNLGTFYGYTF.

This rearrangement joins TRBV27 to TRBJ1-1; D uncertain. This CDR3 comprises 13 residues. V gave up 3 bases and J gave up 7 bases, with 12 bases separating them. Germline CDR1 is MNHEY and CDR2 is SMNVEV (reference sequence). The CDR3 coding sequence is TGTGCCAGCAGTTTGAAGCGGTCTGGTGAAGCTTTCTTT. Translation: CASSLKRSGEAFF.

The chain recombines TRBV18 with TRBJ1-1; TRBD1 matches at 10 bases. The germline V gene has CDR1 KGHSH and CDR2 LQKENI. Germline trimming cut 4 bases from V and 4 bases from J; bases unmatched to any gene: 6. The CDR3 contains 15 residues. The CDR3 region has the DNA TGTGCCAGCTCACTAACCCGGGACAGGGGCACTGAAGCTTTCTTT. It encodes CASSLTRDRGTEAFF.

This chain links TRBV5-1 with TRBJ2-5, with 11 nucleotides matching TRBD2. In germline, CDR1 is SGHRS, CDR2 YFSETQ. The J segment lost 5 bases and the V segment lost 0 bases, leaving 3 bases of the junction unmatched. This CDR3 comprises 15 residues. CDR3 sequence: CASSLETSGVETQYF. In DNA, the CDR3 is TGCGCCAGCAGCTTGGAGACTAGCGGGGTGGAGACCCAGTACTTC.

The chain recombines TRBV30 with TRBJ1-1, with 9 positions matching TRBD1. The V gene's germline CDR1 is GTSNPN and CDR2 SVGIG (reference sequence). The J segment lost 6 bases and the V segment lost 1 base, leaving 6 bases of the junction unmatched. The CDR3 consists of 14 residues. The CDR3 DNA follows: TGTGCCTGGAGTGCTGGACAGGGGTTTTCTGAAGCTTTCTTT. Translating it yields CAWSAGQGFSEAFF. Combining the CDR3 with reference TRBV30 and TRBJ1-1 gives the whole variable domain SQTIHQWPATLVQPVGSPLSLECTVEGTSNPNLYWYRQAAGRGLQLLFYSVGIGQISSEVPQNLSASRPQDRQFILSSKKLLLSDSGFYLCAWSAGQGFSEAFFGQGTRLTVV.

The rearrangement uses TRBV2 and TRBJ2-7; TRBD1 aligns across 7 bases. Germline CDR1 and CDR2: SNHLY and FYNNEI. After removal of 3 bases from V and 3 bases from J, the junction contained 8 bases not matched to a gene. The length of the CDR3 is 15 residues. The CDR3 DNA reads as TGTGCCAGCAGTGACTGGAACGGACAGGACTACGAGCAGTACTTC. Amino acid sequence: CASSDWNGQDYEQYF.

This clone showed up just a few times. This chain's CDR3 is CASSLGFRSTDTQYF. CDR3 coding DNA: TGTGCCAGCAGCTTAGGTTTCAGGTCGACAGATACGCAGTATTTT. This chain connects TRBV7-9 to TRBJ2-3; no clear D gene. Germline V gene data show CDR1 as SEHNR and CDR2 as FQNEAQ (reference sequence). Between the trimmed V and J ends, which lost 1 base and 3 bases, there was a span of 11 bases. The CDR3 totals 15 residues. Supplemented by reference TRBV7-9 and TRBJ2-3, the full variable domain reads DTGVSQNPRHKITKRGQNVTFRCDPISEHNRLYWYRQTLGQGPEFLTYFQNEAQLEKSRLLSDRFSAERPKGSFSTLEIQRTEQGDSAMYLCASSLGFRSTDTQYFGPGTRLTVL.

The gene calls are TRBV4-2 and TRBJ1-4, with TRBD1 identical over 7 bases. J gave up 6 bases and V 5 bases, and 3 bases lay outside the gene matches. Germline V gene sequence: CDR1 LGHNA, CDR2 YNFKEQ. The CDR3 spans 13 residues. CDR3 loop: CASSRQGDEKLFF. CDR3 sequence (DNA): TGTGCCAGCAGCAGACAGGGAGATGAAAAACTGTTTTTT.

This clone occurred a few times. The chain links TRBV6-1 to TRBJ2-4; D is perhaps TRBD1 (7 bases). This CDR3 region has 17 residues. Germline values: CDR1 MNHNS, CDR2 SASEGT. V lost 2 bases to trimming and J lost 9 bases, with 23 bases between them. CDR3 in amino acids: CASSERRGQSGGSIQYF. In DNA, the CDR3 is TGTGCCAGCAGTGAAAGGAGGGGACAGAGTGGGGGTAGCATTCAGTACTTC.

This clone was recorded a few times. The chain carries TRBV20-1 and TRBJ2-1, with 7 bases lining up with TRBD2. Germline CDR1 and CDR2: DFQATT and SNEGSKA (reference sequence). Trimming cost V 6 bases and J 8 bases; bases outside gene matches: 13. The CDR3 contains 14 residues. CDR3 in DNA: TGCAGTGCCAGTAGCGGGTCGGACGTCGATGAGCAGTTCTTC. Translated, it gives CSASSGSDVDEQFF.

The chain combines TRBV11-3 with TRBJ2-3; no reliable D call. The germline V gene has CDR1 SGHNT and CDR2 YENEEA. This CDR3 is 14 amino acids long. V was pared by 2 bases and J by 8 bases, with 14 bases between. CDR3 nucleotides: TGTGCCAGCAGCTTATTGCCCGGTGGCGGTACGCAGTATTTT. Encoded protein: CASSLLPGGGTQYF.

This chain links TRBV10-1 with TRBJ2-7; 8 bases align to TRBD1. This CDR3 contains 14 residues. CDR1 is WNHNN and CDR2 is SYGVQD in the germline V gene (reference sequence). After removal of 3 bases from V and 5 bases from J, the junction contained 6 bases not matched to a gene. In DNA form, the CDR3 reads TGCGCCAGCAGTGATACGGACAGGGTCCACGAGCAGTACTTC. This translates into CASSDTDRVHEQYF.

The rearrangement uses TRBV7-9 and TRBJ1-1; D perhaps matches TRBD1 (5 bases). Trimming took 5 bases from V and 6 from J, leaving 10 bases between them. The CDR3 is made up of 12 amino acids. The germline CDR1 and CDR2 sequences are SEHNR and FQNEAQ (reference sequence). As DNA, the CDR3 is TGTGCCAGCAGCGGGTGGGGGGCTGAAGCTTTCTTT. It codes for CASSGWGAEAFF. Using reference TRBV7-9 and TRBJ1-1 for the parts outside the CDR3, the full variable domain is DTGVSQNPRHKITKRGQNVTFRCDPISEHNRLYWYRQTLGQGPEFLTYFQNEAQLEKSRLLSDRFSAERPKGSFSTLEIQRTEQGDSAMYLCASSGWGAEAFFGQGTRLTVV.

The chain has TRBV24-1 and TRBJ2-3; 10 bases align to TRBD2. This CDR3 spans 17 amino acids. V lost 2 bases, J lost 4 bases, and 8 bases stayed unmatched. The V gene's germline CDR1 is KGHDR and CDR2 SFDVKD. This CDR3 reads CATSDSRAGGPPDTQYF. The CDR3 DNA is TGTGCCACCAGTGATTCACGAGCGGGGGGGCCCCCAGATACGCAGTATTTT.

This chain uses TRBV27 with TRBJ1-5; D gene unclear. This CDR3 is 15 amino acids long. Trimming pared 6 bases from V and 2 bases from J, leaving 14 bases between. The germline CDR1 and CDR2 sequences are MNHEY and SMNVEV (reference sequence). Written as DNA, the CDR3 is TGTGCCAGCAGCCCCCTCCCGGTGGGCAATCAGCCCCAGCATTTT. The encoded protein is CASSPLPVGNQPQHF.

The gene calls are TRBV5-1 and TRBJ1-2; maybe TRBD1 (5 bases). The CDR3 spans 15 residues. Germline V gene lookup returns CDR1 SGHRS and CDR2 YFSETQ. Between the trimmed V and J ends, which lost 0 bases and 2 bases, there was a span of 11 bases. The CDR3 region is CASSLAEGLNYGYTF. As DNA, the CDR3 is TGCGCCAGCAGCTTGGCCGAGGGACTGAACTATGGCTACACCTTC.

J is TRBJ1-5 and V is TRBV4-2; a weak D match, TRBD1 (6 bases). Looked up from germline, CDR1 is LGHNA and CDR2 is YNFKEQ. Trimming removed 1 base from V and 3 bases from J, with 16 bases in between. CDR3 size: 17 residues. The CDR3: CASSQAQGLGNNQPQHF. Written as DNA, the CDR3 is TGTGCCAGCAGCCAAGCGCAGGGGCTGGGTAACAATCAGCCCCAGCATTTT.

V is TRBV12-3 or TRBV12-4 and J is TRBJ1-2; D may be TRBD1 (5 bases). Trimming removed 3 bases from V and 6 bases from J, with 11 bases in between. This CDR3 contains 13 residues. This CDR3 is CASSFGGMNGYTF. The CDR3 DNA is TGTGCCAGCAGTTTTGGGGGGATGAATGGCTACACCTTC.

V gene TRBV7-9 combines with J gene TRBJ1-2; 9 positions match TRBD1. The CDR3 is 14 residues long. The V and J ends lost 4 bases and 7 bases, in that order; junction bases with no gene match: 7. CDR1 and CDR2 from the germline V gene are SEHNR and FQNEAQ (reference sequence). CDR3 in DNA: TGTGCCAGCAGCTCACGGACAGGGGTGGGTGGCTACACCTTC. This codes for CASSSRTGVGGYTF.

The V and J genes are TRBV19 and TRBJ1-4; TRBD1 agrees at 7 bases. Germline V lookup: CDR1 LNHDA, CDR2 SQIVND (reference sequence). The CDR3 covers 15 residues. The V gene end was trimmed by 7 bases and the J gene end by 0 bases; junction bases not matched to a gene: 5. The CDR3 loop reads CASIGDSATNEKLFF. DNA of the CDR3: TGTGCCAGTATTGGGGACAGTGCAACTAATGAAAAACTGTTTTTT.

V and J are TRBV7-3 and TRBJ1-1, with TRBD1 as a possible D gene (5 bases). This CDR3 is 16 amino acids long. V gave up 2 bases and J gave up 5 bases, with 18 bases separating them. Germline-derived CDR1 and CDR2 are SGHTA and FQGTGA. For the CDR3, the DNA is TGTGCCAGCAGCTTATTGCCTAGGCAGGGTGGGACTGAAGCTTTCTTT. This translates into CASSLLPRQGGTEAFF.

The rearrangement links TRBV6-5 to TRBJ2-6; a weak D match, TRBD1 (6 bases). Germline CDR1 reads MNHEY; CDR2 reads SVGAGI. V lost 0 bases to trimming and J lost 0 bases, with 6 bases between them. The CDR3 has 16 amino acids. The CDR3 protein is CASSYSDSSGANVLTF. Here the CDR3 DNA reads TGTGCCAGCAGTTACTCGGACAGCTCTGGGGCCAACGTCCTGACTTTC.

The chain is built from TRBV5-4 and TRBJ1-2; D call uncertain. The V and J ends lost 3 bases and 6 bases respectively, with 18 bases between them. The CDR3 extends over 15 amino acids. Germline values: CDR1 SGHNT, CDR2 YYREEE (reference sequence). CDR3 region: CASSWRWQVGDGYTF. The DNA for the CDR3 is TGTGCCAGCAGCTGGAGGTGGCAGGTCGGGGATGGCTACACCTTC.

This clone was counted ten times or more. This chain connects TRBV4-1 to TRBJ1-3; possible D gene TRBD1, 5 bases. The length of the CDR3 is 17 residues. Germline V gene lookup returns CDR1 MGHRA and CDR2 YSYEKL. V shed 4 bases and J shed 2 bases, with 18 bases lying between them. CDR3 sequence reads: CASSPQPGGSAGNTIYF. For the CDR3, the DNA is TGCGCCAGCAGCCCGCAACCCGGGGGTTCGGCTGGAAACACCATATATTTT.

The chain links TRBV11-2 to TRBJ1-5, with TRBD1 matching 12 bases. There are 14 residues in the CDR3. Germline assignment: CDR1 SGHAT and CDR2 FQNNGV. V lost 6 bases, J lost 5 bases, and 2 bases stayed unmatched. The CDR3 here is CASRGQGADQPQHF. CDR3 DNA sequence: TGTGCCAGCAGGGGACAGGGGGCGGATCAGCCCCAGCATTTT.

This clone was detected once. V is TRBV6-6 and J is TRBJ1-2; TRBD1 is a possible D gene (5 bases). CDR1 MNHNY and CDR2 SVGAGI come from the germline V gene (reference sequence). Deletions cut 6 bases from V and 8 bases from J, with 13 bases between. The CDR3 loop spans 12 amino acids. CDR3 amino acids: CASSPRAGGYTF. The CDR3 coding sequence is TGTGCCAGCAGCCCCAGGGCTGGAGGCTACACCTTC.

This clone was seen a few times. J is TRBJ1-2 and V is TRBV19, with D perhaps TRBD1 (6 bases). Between the trimmed V and J ends, which lost 9 bases and 0 bases, there was a span of 11 bases. The germline CDR1 and CDR2 sequences are LNHDA and SQIVND (reference sequence). The CDR3 consists of 13 residues. In DNA, the CDR3 is TGTGCCAGACGGACAGTAGCTAACTATGGCTACACCTTC. Its translation is CARRTVANYGYTF.